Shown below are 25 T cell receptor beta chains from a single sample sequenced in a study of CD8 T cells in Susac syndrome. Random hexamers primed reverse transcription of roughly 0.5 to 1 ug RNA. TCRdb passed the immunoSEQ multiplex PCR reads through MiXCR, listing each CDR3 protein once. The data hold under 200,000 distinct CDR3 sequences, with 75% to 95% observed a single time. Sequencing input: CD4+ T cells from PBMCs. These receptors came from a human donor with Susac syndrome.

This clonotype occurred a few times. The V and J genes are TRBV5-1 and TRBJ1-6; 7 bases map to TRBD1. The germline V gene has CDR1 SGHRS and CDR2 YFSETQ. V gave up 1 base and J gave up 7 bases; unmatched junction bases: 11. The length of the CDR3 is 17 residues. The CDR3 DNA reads TGCGCCAGCAGCTTGACCCCCGGGACAGCCGGGAATTCACCCCTCCACTTT. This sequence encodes CASSLTPGTAGNSPLHF.

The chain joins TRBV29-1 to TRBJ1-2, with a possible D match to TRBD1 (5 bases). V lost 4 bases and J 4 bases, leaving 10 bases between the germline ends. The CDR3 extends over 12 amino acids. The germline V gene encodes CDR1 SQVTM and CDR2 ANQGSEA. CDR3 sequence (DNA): TGCAGCGTTGCGGGGCCCAGCTATGGCTACACCTTC. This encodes CSVAGPSYGYTF.

CDR3 protein: CASSFLGQTEAFF. CDR3 in DNA: TGTGCCAGCAGCTTCCTTGGACAAACTGAAGCTTTCTTT. V usage is TRBV11-2 and J usage is TRBJ1-1; a possible D gene is TRBD1 (5 bases). Trimming took off 3 bases at V and 5 bases at J, with 10 bases between the two ends. Germline V gives CDR1 SGHAT, CDR2 FQNNGV. The length of the CDR3 is 13 residues.

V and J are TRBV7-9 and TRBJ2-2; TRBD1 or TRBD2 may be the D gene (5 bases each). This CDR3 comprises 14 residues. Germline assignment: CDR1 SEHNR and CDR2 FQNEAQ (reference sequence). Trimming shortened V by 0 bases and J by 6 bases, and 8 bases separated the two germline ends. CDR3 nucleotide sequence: TGTGCCAGCAGCTTAGCGGGGGTGGCCGGGGAGCTGTTTTTT. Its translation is CASSLAGVAGELFF.

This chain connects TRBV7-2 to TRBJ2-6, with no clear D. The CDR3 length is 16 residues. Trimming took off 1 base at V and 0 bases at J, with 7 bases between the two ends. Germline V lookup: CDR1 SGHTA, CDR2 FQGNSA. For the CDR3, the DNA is TGTGCCAGCAGCTTAGACGAGTTCTCTGGGGCCAACGTCCTGACTTTC. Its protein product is CASSLDEFSGANVLTF. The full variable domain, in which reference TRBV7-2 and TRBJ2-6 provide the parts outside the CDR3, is GAGVSQSPSNKVTEKGKDVELRCDPISGHTALYWYRQSLGQGLEFLIYFQGNSAPDKSGLPSDRFSAERTGGSVSTLTIQRTQQEDSAVYLCASSLDEFSGANVLTFGAGSRLTVL.

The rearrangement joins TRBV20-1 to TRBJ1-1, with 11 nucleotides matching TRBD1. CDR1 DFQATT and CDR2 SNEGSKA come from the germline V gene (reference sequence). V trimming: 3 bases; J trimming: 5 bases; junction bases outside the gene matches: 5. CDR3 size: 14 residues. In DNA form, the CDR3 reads TGCAGTGCTAGCCGGGACAGGGGGTATACTGAAGCTTTCTTT. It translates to CSASRDRGYTEAFF.

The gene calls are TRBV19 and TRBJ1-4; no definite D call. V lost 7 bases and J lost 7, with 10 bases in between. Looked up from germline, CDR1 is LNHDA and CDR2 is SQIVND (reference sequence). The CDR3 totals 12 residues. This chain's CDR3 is CASTGVREKLFF. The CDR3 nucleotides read TGTGCCAGTACCGGGGTTCGTGAAAAACTGTTTTTT.

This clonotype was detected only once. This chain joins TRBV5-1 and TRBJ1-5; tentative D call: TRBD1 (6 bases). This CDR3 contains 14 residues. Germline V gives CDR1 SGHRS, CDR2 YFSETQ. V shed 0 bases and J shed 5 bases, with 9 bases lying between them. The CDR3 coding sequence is TGCGCCAGCAGCTTGGGAGGGGGGGATCAGCCCCAGCATTTT. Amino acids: CASSLGGGDQPQHF.

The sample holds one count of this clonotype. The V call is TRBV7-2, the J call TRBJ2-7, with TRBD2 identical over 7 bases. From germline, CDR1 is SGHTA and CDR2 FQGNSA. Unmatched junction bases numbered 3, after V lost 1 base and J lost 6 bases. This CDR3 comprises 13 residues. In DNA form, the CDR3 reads TGTGCCAGCAGCTTAGGAGCGGGGCTCGAGCAGTACTTC. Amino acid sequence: CASSLGAGLEQYF. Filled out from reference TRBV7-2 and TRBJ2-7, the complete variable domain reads GAGVSQSPSNKVTEKGKDVELRCDPISGHTALYWYRQSLGQGLEFLIYFQGNSAPDKSGLPSDRFSAERTGGSVSTLTIQRTQQEDSAVYLCASSLGAGLEQYFGPGTRLTVT.

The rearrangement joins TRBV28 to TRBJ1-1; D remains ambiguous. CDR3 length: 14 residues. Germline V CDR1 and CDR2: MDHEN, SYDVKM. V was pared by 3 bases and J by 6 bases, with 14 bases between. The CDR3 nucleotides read TGTGCCAGCAGTTTGGGAGAATACAGCCCTGAAGCTTTCTTT. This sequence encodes CASSLGEYSPEAFF.

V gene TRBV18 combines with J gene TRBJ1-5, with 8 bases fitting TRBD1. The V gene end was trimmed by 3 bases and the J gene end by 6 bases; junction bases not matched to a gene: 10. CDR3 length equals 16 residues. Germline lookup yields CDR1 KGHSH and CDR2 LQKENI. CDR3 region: CASSPQEDRAFQPQHF. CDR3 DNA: TGTGCCAGCTCACCTCAGGAGGACAGGGCCTTTCAGCCCCAGCATTTT. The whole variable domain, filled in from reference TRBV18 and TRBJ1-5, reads NAGVMQNPRHLVRRRGQEARLRCSPMKGHSHVYWYRQLPEEGLKFMVYLQKENIIDESGMPKERFSAEFPKEGPSILRIQQVVRGDSAAYFCASSPQEDRAFQPQHFGDGTRLSIL.

The CDR3 nucleotides read TGTGCCAGCAGCCAGGGGGCGTTAAGGTCCAGGGAGCTGTTTTTT. Translating gives CASSQGALRSRELFF. The chain is built from TRBV2 and TRBJ2-2; 8 bases align to TRBD1. V lost 6 bases and J lost 9; bases outside the gene matches: 12. Germline CDR1 is SNHLY and CDR2 is FYNNEI. CDR3 length: 15 amino acids.

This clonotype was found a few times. The CDR3 loop reads CASSHPRIDGNTIYF. The DNA for the CDR3 is TGCGCCAGCAGCCATCCTCGGATAGATGGAAACACCATATATTTT. The J gene is TRBJ1-3, the V gene TRBV4-1, with D uncertain. Germline V CDR1 and CDR2: MGHRA, YSYEKL. The CDR3 covers 15 residues. V dropped 3 bases and J dropped 3 bases, with 12 bases sitting between them.

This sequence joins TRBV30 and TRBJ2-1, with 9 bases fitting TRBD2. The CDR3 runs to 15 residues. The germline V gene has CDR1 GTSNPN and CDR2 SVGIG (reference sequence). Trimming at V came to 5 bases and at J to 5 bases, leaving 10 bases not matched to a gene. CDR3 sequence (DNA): TGTGCCTGGTCTCCGGGACTAGCCACGAACAATGAGCAGTTCTTC. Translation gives CAWSPGLATNNEQFF.

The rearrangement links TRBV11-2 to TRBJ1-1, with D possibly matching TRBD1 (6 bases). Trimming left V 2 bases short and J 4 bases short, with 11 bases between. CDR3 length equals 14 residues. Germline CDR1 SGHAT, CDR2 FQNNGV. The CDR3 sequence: CASSLLTGSTEAFF. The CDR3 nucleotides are TGTGCCAGCAGCTTACTCACAGGGAGCACTGAAGCTTTCTTT.

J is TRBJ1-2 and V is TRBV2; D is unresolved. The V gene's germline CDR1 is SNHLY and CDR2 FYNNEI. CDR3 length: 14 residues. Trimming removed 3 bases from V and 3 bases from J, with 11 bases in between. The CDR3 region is CASSDQQSDYGYTF. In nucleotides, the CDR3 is TGTGCCAGCAGTGATCAACAGTCTGACTATGGCTACACCTTC.

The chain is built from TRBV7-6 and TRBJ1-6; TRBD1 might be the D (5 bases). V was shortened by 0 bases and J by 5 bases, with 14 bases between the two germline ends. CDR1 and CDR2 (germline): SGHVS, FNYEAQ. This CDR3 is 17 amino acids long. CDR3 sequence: CASSLAEGPGNNSPLHF. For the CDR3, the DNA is TGTGCCAGCAGCTTAGCGGAGGGGCCCGGGAATAATTCACCCCTCCACTTT.

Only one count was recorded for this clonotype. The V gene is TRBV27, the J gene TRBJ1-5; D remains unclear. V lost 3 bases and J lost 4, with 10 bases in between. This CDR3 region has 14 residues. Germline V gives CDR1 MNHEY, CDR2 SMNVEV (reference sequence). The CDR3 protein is CASSLGGWNQPQHF. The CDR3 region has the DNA TGTGCCAGCAGTTTGGGAGGTTGGAATCAGCCCCAGCATTTT.

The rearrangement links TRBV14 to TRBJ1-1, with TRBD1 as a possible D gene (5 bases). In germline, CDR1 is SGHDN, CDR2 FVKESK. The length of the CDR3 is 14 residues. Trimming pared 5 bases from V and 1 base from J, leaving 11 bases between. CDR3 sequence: CASSYRQPNTEAFF. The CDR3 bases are TGTGCCAGCAGCTACCGACAGCCGAACACTGAAGCTTTCTTT.

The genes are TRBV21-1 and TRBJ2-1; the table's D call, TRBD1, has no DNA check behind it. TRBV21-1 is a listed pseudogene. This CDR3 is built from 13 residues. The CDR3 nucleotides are TGTGCCAGCAGAATGGACAGGTTCTATGAGCAGTTCTTC. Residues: CASRMDRFYEQFF.

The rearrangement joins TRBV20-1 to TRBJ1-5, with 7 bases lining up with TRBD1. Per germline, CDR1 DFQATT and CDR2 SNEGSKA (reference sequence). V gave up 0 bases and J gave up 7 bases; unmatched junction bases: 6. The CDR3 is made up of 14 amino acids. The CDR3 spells CSARDRGQKQPQHF. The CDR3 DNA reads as TGCAGTGCTAGAGATAGGGGACAGAAGCAGCCCCAGCATTTT.

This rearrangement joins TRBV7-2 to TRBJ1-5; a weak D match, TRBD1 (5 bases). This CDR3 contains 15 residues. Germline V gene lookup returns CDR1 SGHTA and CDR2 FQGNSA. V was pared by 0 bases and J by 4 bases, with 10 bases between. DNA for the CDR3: TGTGCCAGCAGCTTAGCTGCCGGGGGGAATCAGCCCCAGCATTTT. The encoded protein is CASSLAAGGNQPQHF. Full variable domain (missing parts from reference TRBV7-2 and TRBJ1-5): GAGVSQSPSNKVTEKGKDVELRCDPISGHTALYWYRQSLGQGLEFLIYFQGNSAPDKSGLPSDRFSAERTGGSVSTLTIQRTQQEDSAVYLCASSLAAGGNQPQHFGDGTRLSIL.

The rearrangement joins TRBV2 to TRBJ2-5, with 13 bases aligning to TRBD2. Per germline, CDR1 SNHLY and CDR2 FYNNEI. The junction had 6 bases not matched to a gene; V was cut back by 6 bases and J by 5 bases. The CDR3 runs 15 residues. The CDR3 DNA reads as TGTGCCAGCAGGGTACTAGCGGGGGGGCCTGAGACCCAGTACTTC. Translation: CASRVLAGGPETQYF.

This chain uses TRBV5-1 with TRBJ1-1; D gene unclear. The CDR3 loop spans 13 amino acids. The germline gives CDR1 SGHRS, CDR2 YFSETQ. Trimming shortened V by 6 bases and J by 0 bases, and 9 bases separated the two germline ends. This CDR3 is CASTQELNTEAFF. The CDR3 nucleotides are TGCGCCAGCACCCAAGAATTGAACACTGAAGCTTTCTTT.

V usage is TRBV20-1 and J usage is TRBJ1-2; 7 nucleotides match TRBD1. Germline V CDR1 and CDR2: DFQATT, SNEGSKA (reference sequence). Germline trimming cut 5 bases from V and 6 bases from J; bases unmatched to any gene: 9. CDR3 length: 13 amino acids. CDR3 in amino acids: CSALDRRHDGYTF. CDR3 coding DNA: TGCAGTGCTTTGGACAGGAGACACGATGGCTACACCTTC.